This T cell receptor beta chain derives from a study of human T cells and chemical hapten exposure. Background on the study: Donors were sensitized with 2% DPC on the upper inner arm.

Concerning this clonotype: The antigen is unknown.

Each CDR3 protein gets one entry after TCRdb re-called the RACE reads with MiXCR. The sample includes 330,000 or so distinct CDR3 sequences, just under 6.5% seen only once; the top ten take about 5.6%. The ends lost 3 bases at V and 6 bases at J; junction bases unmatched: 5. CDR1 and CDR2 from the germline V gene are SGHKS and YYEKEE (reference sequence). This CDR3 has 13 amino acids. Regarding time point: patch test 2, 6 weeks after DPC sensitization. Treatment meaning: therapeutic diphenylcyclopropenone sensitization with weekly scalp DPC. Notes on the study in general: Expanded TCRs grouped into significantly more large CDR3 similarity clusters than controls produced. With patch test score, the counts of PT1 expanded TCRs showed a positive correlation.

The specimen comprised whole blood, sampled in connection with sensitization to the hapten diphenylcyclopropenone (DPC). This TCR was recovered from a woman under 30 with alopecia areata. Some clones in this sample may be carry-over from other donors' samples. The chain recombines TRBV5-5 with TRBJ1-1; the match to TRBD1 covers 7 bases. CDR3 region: CASSWTGTAEAFF. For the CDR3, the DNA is TGTGCCAGCAGCTGGACCGGGACAGCTGAAGCTTTCTTT. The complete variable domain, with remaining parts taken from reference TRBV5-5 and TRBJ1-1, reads DAGVTQSPTHLIKTRGQQVTLRCSPISGHKSVSWYQQVLGQGPQFIFQYYEKEERGRGNFPDRFSARQFPNYSSELNVNALLLGDSALYLCASSWTGTAEAFFGQGTRLTVV.